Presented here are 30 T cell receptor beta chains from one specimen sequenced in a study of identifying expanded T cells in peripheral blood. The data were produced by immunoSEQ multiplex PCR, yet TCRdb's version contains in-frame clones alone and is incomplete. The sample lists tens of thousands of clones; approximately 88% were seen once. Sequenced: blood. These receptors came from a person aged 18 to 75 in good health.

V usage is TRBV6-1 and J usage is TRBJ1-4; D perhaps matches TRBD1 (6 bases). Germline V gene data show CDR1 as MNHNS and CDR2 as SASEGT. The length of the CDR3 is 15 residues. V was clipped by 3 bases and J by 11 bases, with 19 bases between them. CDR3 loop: CASSDEETGPDKLFF. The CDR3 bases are TGTGCCAGCAGTGACGAAGAGACAGGTCCGGATAAACTGTTTTTT.

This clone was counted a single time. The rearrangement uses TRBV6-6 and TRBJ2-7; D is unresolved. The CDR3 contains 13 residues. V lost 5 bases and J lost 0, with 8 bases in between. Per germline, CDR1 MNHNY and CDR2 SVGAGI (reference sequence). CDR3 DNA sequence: TGTGCCAGCAGTGACCCCAACTCCTACGAGCAGTACTTC. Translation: CASSDPNSYEQYF.

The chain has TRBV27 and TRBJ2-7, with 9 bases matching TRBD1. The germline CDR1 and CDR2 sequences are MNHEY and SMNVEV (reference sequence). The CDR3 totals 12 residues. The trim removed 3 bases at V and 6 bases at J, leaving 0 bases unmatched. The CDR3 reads CASSLTGGEQYF. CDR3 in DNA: TGTGCCAGCAGTTTGACAGGGGGCGAGCAGTACTTC.

CDR3 sequence reads: CASSLAETQYF. Here the CDR3 DNA reads TGTGCCAGCAGCTTGGCGGAGACCCAGTACTTC. The rearrangement uses TRBV5-4 and TRBJ2-5; no firm D call. Germline V CDR1 and CDR2: SGHNT, YYREEE (reference sequence). V lost 0 bases, J lost 5 bases, and 2 bases lay in between. The CDR3 has 11 amino acids.

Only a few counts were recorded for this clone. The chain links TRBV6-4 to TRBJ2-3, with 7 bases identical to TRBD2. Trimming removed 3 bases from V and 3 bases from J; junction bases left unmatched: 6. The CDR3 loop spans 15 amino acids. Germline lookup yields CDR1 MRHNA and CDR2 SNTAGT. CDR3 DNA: TGTGCCAGCAGTGAAGGACTCGGGGGGACAGATACGCAGTATTTT. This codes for CASSEGLGGTDTQYF.

CDR3 sequence: CASNRGYNSPLHF. The CDR3, as DNA: TGCGCCAGCAATCGGGGCTATAATTCACCCCTCCACTTT. V is TRBV10-2 and J is TRBJ1-6; no reliable D call. Trimming took 7 bases from V and 3 from J, leaving 7 bases between them. The CDR3 loop spans 13 amino acids. Germline lookup yields CDR1 WSHSY and CDR2 SAAADI.

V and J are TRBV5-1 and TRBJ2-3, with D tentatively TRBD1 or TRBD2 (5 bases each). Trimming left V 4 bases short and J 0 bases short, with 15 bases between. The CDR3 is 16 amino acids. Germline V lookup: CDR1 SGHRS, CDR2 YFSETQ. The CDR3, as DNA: TGCGCCAGCAGCGCCCCGGGACGGTCTAGCACAGATACGCAGTATTTT. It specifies CASSAPGRSSTDTQYF.

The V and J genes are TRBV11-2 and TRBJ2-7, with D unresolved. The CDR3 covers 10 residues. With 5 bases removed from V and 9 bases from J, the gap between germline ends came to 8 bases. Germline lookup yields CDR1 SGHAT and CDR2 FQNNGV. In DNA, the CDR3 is TGTGCCAGCAGCCCCACCTCGCAGTACTTC. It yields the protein CASSPTSQYF. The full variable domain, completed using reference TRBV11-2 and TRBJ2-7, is EAGVAQSPRYKIIEKRQSVAFWCNPISGHATLYWYQQILGQGPKLLIQFQNNGVVDDSQLPKDRFSAERLKGVDSTLKIQPAKLEDSAVYLCASSPTSQYFGPGTRLTVT.

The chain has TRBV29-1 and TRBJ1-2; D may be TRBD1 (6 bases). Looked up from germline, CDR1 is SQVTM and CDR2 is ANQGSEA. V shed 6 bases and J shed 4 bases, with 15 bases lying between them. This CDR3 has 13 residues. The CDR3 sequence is CSVPTGLGYGYTF. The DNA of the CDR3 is TGCAGCGTCCCGACAGGACTTGGCTATGGCTACACCTTC.

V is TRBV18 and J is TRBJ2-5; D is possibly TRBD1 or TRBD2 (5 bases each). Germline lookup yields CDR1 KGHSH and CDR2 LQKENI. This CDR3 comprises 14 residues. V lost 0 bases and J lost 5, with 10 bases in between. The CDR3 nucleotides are TGTGCCAGCTCACCACCGGAAGGGACGGAGACCCAGTACTTC. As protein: CASSPPEGTETQYF.

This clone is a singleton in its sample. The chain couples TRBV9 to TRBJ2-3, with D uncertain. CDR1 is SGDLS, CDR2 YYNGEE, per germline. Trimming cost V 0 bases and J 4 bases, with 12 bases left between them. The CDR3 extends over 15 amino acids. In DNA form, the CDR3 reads TGTGCCAGCAGCGTAGGGCCGTCTGGTTCAGATACGCAGTATTTT. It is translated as CASSVGPSGSDTQYF.

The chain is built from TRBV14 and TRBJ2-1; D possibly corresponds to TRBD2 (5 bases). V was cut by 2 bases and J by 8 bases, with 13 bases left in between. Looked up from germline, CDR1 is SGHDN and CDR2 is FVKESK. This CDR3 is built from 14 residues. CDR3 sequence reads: CASSQLLDGDEQFF. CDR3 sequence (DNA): TGTGCCAGCAGCCAACTCCTTGACGGGGATGAGCAGTTCTTC. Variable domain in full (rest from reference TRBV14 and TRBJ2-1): EAGVTQFPSHSVIEKGQTVTLRCDPISGHDNLYWYRRVMGKEIKFLLHFVKESKQDESGMPNNRFLAERTGGTYSTLKVQPAELEDSGVYFCASSQLLDGDEQFFGPGTRLTVL.

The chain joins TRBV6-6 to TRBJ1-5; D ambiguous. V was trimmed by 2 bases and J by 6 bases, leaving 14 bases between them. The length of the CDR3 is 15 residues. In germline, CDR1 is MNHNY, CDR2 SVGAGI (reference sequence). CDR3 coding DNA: TGTGCCAGCAGTTACGGAGAAGGTGGTGGTCAGCCCCAGCATTTT. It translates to CASSYGEGGGQPQHF.

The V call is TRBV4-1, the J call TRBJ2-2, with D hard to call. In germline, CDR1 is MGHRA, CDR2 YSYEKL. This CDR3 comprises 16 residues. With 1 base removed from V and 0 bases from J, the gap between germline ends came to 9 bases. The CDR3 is CASSQVGKTNTGELFF. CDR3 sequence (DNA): TGCGCCAGCAGCCAAGTGGGGAAAACGAACACCGGGGAGCTGTTTTTT.

As DNA, the CDR3 is TGTGTCAGAATCCGGGAGACCCAGTACTTC. Its translation is CVRIRETQYF. The J gene is TRBJ2-5, the V gene TRBV7-5; the table's D call of TRBD2 was not tested on the DNA. TRBV7-5 is a pseudogene. The CDR3 extends over 10 amino acids.

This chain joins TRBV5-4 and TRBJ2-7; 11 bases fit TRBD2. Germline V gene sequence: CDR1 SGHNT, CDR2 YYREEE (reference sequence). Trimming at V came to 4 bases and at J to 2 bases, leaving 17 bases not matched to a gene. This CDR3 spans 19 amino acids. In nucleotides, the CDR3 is TGTGCCAGCAGCCCCGTTGGGACTAGCGGCGAACTGAAAGCCTACGAGCAGTACTTC. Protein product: CASSPVGTSGELKAYEQYF.

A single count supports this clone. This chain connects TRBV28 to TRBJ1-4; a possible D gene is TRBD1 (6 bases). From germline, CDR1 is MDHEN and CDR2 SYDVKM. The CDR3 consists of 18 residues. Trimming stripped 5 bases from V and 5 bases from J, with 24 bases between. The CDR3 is CASSPMVGGGAENEKLFF. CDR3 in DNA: TGTGCCAGCAGTCCCATGGTAGGCGGGGGGGCGGAAAATGAAAAACTGTTTTTT.

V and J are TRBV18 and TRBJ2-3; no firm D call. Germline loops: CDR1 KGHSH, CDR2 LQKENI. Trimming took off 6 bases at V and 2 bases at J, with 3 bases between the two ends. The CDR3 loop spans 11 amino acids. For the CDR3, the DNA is TGTGCCAGCTCTTTCACAGATACGCAGTATTTT. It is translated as CASSFTDTQYF.

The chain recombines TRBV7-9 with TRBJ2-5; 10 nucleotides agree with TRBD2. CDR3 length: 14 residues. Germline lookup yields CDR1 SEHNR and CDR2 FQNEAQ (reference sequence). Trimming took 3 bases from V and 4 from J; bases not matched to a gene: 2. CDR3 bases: TGTGCCAGCAGCTTCAGCGGGGGGGCAGAGACCCAGTACTTC. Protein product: CASSFSGGAETQYF.

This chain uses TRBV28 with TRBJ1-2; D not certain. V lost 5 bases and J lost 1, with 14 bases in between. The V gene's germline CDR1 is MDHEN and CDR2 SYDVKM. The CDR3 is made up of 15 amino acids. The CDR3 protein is CASSPPGEGNYGYTF. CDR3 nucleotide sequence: TGTGCCAGCAGTCCCCCCGGTGAGGGTAACTATGGCTACACCTTC.

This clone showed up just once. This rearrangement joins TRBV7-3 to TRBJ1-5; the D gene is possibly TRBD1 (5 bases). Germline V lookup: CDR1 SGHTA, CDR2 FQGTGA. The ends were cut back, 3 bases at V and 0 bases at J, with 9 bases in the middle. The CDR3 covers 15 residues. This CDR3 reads CASSFGGFSNQPQHF. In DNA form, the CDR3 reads TGTGCCAGCAGCTTTGGGGGGTTTAGCAATCAGCCCCAGCATTTT.

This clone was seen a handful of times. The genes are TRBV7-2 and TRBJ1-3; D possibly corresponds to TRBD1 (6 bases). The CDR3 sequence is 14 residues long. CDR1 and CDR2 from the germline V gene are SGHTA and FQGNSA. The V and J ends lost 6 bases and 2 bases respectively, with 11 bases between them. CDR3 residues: CASRLNRAGNTIYF. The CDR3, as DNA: TGTGCCAGCAGGCTGAACAGGGCTGGAAACACCATATATTTT.

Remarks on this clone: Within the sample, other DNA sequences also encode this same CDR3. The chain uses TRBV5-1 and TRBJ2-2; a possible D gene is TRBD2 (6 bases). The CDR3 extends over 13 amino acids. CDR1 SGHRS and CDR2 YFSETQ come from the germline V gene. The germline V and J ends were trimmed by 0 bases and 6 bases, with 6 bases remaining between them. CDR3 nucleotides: TGCGCCAGCAGCTTGGGGGGGGCCGGGGAGCTGTTTTTT. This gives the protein CASSLGGAGELFF.

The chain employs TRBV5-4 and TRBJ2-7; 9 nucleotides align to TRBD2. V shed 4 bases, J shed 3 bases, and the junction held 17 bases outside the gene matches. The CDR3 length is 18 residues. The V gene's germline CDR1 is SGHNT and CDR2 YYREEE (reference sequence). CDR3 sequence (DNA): TGTGCCAGCAGCCCAAGTCTCGCGGGAGGGCCTAAGGACTACGAGCAGTACTTC. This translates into CASSPSLAGGPKDYEQYF. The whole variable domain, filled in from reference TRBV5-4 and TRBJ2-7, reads ETGVTQSPTHLIKTRGQQVTLRCSSQSGHNTVSWYQQALGQGPQFIFQYYREEENGRGNFPPRFSGLQFPNYSSELNVNALELDDSALYLCASSPSLAGGPKDYEQYFGPGTRLTVT.

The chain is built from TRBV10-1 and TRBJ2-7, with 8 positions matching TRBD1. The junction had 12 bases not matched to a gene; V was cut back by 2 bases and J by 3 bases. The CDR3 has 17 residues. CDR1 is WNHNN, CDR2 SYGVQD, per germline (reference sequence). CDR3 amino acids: CASSEMGTGFPNYEQYF. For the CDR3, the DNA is TGCGCCAGCAGTGAGATGGGGACAGGATTTCCCAACTACGAGCAGTACTTC.

CDR3 protein: CATEGHLYEQYF. The CDR3 DNA is TGCGCCACCGAGGGACATCTCTACGAGCAGTACTTC. The chain is built from TRBV10-2 and TRBJ2-7; possible D gene TRBD1, 6 bases. The CDR3 loop spans 12 amino acids. The V end was cut by 10 bases, the J end by 3 bases, with 13 bases between. Germline-derived CDR1 and CDR2 are WSHSY and SAAADI.

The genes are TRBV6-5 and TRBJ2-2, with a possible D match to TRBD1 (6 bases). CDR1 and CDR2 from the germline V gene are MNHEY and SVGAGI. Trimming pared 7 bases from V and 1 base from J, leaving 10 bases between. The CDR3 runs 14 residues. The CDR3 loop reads CASIKQGNTGELFF. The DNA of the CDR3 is TGTGCCAGCATAAAACAGGGGAACACCGGGGAGCTGTTTTTT.

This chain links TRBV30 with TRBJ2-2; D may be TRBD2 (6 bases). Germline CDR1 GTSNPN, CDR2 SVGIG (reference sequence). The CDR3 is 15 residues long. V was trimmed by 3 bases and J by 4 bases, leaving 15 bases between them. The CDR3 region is CAWSVSSRGTGELFF. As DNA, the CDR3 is TGTGCCTGGAGCGTTAGTTCGCGGGGCACCGGGGAGCTGTTTTTT.

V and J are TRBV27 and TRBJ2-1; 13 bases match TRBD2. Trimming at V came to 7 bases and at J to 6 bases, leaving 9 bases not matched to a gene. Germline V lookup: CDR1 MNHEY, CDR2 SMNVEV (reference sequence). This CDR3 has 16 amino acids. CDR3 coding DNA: TGTGCCAGCAAAGGACTAGCGGGAGCCCCACCCAATGAGCAGTTCTTC. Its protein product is CASKGLAGAPPNEQFF.

CDR3 in amino acids: CASGLGTGYDYGYTF. The CDR3 DNA reads TGTGCTAGTGGTTTGGGGACAGGGTACGACTATGGCTACACCTTC. This chain uses TRBV12-5 with TRBJ1-2; TRBD1 agrees at 8 bases. Germline V gene sequence: CDR1 LGHNT, CDR2 FRNRAP. The CDR3 has 15 residues. J lost 3 bases, V lost 1 base, and 4 bases had no gene match. Complete variable domain (other parts from reference TRBV12-5 and TRBJ1-2): DARVTQTPRHKVTEMGQEVTMRCQPILGHNTVFWYRQTMMQGLELLAYFRNRAPLDDSGMPKDRFSAEMPDATLATLKIQPSEPRDSAVYFCASGLGTGYDYGYTFGSGTRLTVV.